The 19 T cell receptor beta chains below all came from one sample that was sequenced in a study of regulatory T cells in long-lasting Graves disease. HTBI primers from iRepertoire and Arm-PCR of CDR3 regions yielded the TCR beta libraries. One entry per CDR3 protein, called by TCRdb with MiXCR from the multiplex PCR reads. The profile shows roughly 380,000 distinct CDR3 sequences, over 15% of them singletons. Time point given: newly diagnosed GD, antithyroid drugs for less than 3 months. From PBMCs, RNA was extracted and then used to make the TCR library. The same data also went into a second study, on T cells in Graves' hyperthyroidism and ophthalmopathy.

Sequenced here: peripheral blood mononuclear cells (PBMCs), sampled at new diagnosis, from a patient treated with antithyroid drugs. These receptors were obtained from a man aged 40-50 years with Graves disease.

This chain links TRBV6-1 with TRBJ2-2; D perhaps matches TRBD1 (6 bases). The germline gives CDR1 MNHNS, CDR2 SASEGT. The V and J ends lost 8 bases and 0 bases respectively, with 19 bases between them. CDR3 length: 17 amino acids. CDR3 protein: CASANPGQRTNTGELFF. CDR3 nucleotide sequence: TGTGCCAGCGCTAACCCAGGACAGCGCACGAACACCGGGGAGCTGTTTTTT.

This clonotype was recorded many times. The CDR3 sequence: CASSGAPNTGELFF. The CDR3 region has the DNA TGTGCCAGTAGCGGGGCACCGAACACCGGGGAGCTGTTTTTT. This chain uses TRBV2 with TRBJ2-2; 8 bases line up with TRBD2. Germline V gives CDR1 SNHLY, CDR2 FYNNEI. Trimming cost V 9 bases and J 0 bases; bases outside gene matches: 3. The CDR3 consists of 14 residues.

The V gene is TRBV4-3, the J gene TRBJ2-2; 8 positions match TRBD1. Germline trimming cut 4 bases from V and 4 bases from J; bases unmatched to any gene: 14. CDR3 size: 18 residues. The germline V gene has CDR1 LGHNA and CDR2 YSLEER. The DNA for the CDR3 is TGCGCCAGCAGCCCAGTGCATTCAGGGGGCTGGGGCACCGGGGAGCTGTTTTTT. Residues: CASSPVHSGGWGTGELFF.

At least ten counts were recorded for this clonotype. V gene TRBV27 combines with J gene TRBJ2-7; TRBD1 or TRBD2 may be the D gene (5 bases each). The germline CDR1 and CDR2 sequences are MNHEY and SMNVEV (reference sequence). Trimming removed 5 bases at V and 5 bases at J, with 16 bases between. The CDR3 is 14 residues long. The CDR3 loop reads CASSVRDGANEQYF. The CDR3 DNA reads as TGTGCCAGCAGTGTCCGGGACGGCGCGAACGAGCAGTACTTC.

This clonotype was recorded a few times. V usage is TRBV7-3 and J usage is TRBJ2-2, with D possibly TRBD2 on 6 matching bases. Germline CDR1 reads SGHTA; CDR2 reads FQGTGA. This CDR3 region has 16 residues. V was cut by 5 bases and J by 6 bases, with 19 bases left in between. The CDR3 nucleotides read TGTGCCAGCAGCAGGATAAGAGGAGGGGCAGCCGGGGAGCTGTTTTTT. It yields the protein CASSRIRGGAAGELFF.

The CDR3 here is CASHGGLGNSPLHF. CDR3 in DNA: TGTGCCAGCCATGGGGGATTGGGTAATTCACCCCTCCACTTT. The chain links TRBV6-1 to TRBJ1-6; D possibly corresponds to TRBD1 (5 bases). This CDR3 comprises 14 residues. V gave up 8 bases and J gave up 6 bases, with 14 bases separating them. From germline, CDR1 is MNHNS and CDR2 SASEGT.

Only a few counts were recorded for this clonotype. The V gene is TRBV4-1, the J gene TRBJ1-2, with D unresolved. Germline V lookup: CDR1 MGHRA, CDR2 YSYEKL. The CDR3 runs to 17 residues. The V end lost 3 bases, the J end lost 1 base, and 18 bases lay between the germline ends. In DNA form, the CDR3 reads TGCGCCAGCAGCCAGGACTCTCACGAACTGGGTAACTATGGCTACACCTTC. This sequence encodes CASSQDSHELGNYGYTF.

V usage is TRBV28 and J usage is TRBJ1-2; 7 nucleotides line up with TRBD1. Germline CDR1 reads MDHEN; CDR2 reads SYDVKM. This CDR3 spans 16 amino acids. J lost 0 bases, V lost 2 bases, and 6 bases had no gene match. The CDR3 protein is CASSLTDRSSNYGYTF. The CDR3, as DNA: TGTGCCAGCAGTTTAACGGACAGGAGCTCTAACTATGGCTACACCTTC.

This clonotype was detected ten times or more. Here the CDR3 DNA reads TGTGCCAGCAGTATCCGAGAGACCCAGTACTTC. It specifies CASSIRETQYF. The gene calls are TRBV6-2 or TRBV6-3 and TRBJ2-5, with D hard to call. Germline V gives CDR1 MNHEY, CDR2 SVGEGT. The CDR3 sequence is 11 residues long. Trimming pared 5 bases from V and 4 bases from J, leaving 5 bases between.

The table lists this clonotype with a few counts. The genes are TRBV10-3 and TRBJ1-2; 7 bases are shared with TRBD1. This CDR3 has 13 residues. With V trimmed by 11 bases and J by 0 bases, 6 bases remained unmatched. Germline V gene lookup returns CDR1 ENHRY and CDR2 SYGVKD. CDR3 amino acids: CAVGTETNYGYTF. CDR3 sequence (DNA): TGTGCCGTTGGGACAGAAACTAACTATGGCTACACCTTC.

This clonotype was seen repeatedly, ten times or more. The chain links TRBV6-9 to TRBJ2-3; perhaps TRBD2 as D (6 bases). This CDR3 has 18 amino acids. The ends were cut back, 3 bases at V and 0 bases at J, with 19 bases in the middle. Germline V gene data show CDR1 as MNHGY and CDR2 as SVAAGI. This chain's CDR3 is CASSYGVNWGTSTDTQYF. CDR3 coding DNA: TGTGCCAGCAGTTACGGAGTCAATTGGGGGACTAGCACAGATACGCAGTATTTT.

The J gene is TRBJ1-2, the V gene TRBV27, with D tentatively TRBD1 (6 bases). The CDR3 contains 14 residues. Germline CDR1 reads MNHEY; CDR2 reads SMNVEV (reference sequence). Trimming took 5 bases from V and 3 from J, leaving 13 bases between them. CDR3 sequence (DNA): TGTGCCAGCAGTCTCAGAACAGGGTACTATGGCTACACCTTC. Its protein is CASSLRTGYYGYTF.

The rearrangement links TRBV5-5 to TRBJ1-4; possibly TRBD1 for D (5 bases). The V gene's germline CDR1 is SGHKS and CDR2 YYEKEE (reference sequence). V was cut by 4 bases and J by 8 bases, with 15 bases left in between. CDR3 length: 14 residues. Here the CDR3 reads CASSPTGTEEKLFF. The CDR3 nucleotides read TGTGCCAGCAGCCCCACCGGGACTGAGGAAAAACTGTTTTTT.

This clonotype was detected many times. This chain uses TRBV7-3 with TRBJ2-3, with 8 bases lining up with TRBD2. This CDR3 spans 17 amino acids. Trimming at V came to 2 bases and at J to 6 bases, leaving 13 bases not matched to a gene. In germline, CDR1 is SGHTA, CDR2 FQGTGA. CDR3 in amino acids: CASSLGRGTSRFDTQYF. The DNA of the CDR3 is TGTGCCAGCAGCTTAGGTCGCGGGACTAGTCGTTTCGATACGCAGTATTTT. The full variable domain, rest sourced from reference TRBV7-3 and TRBJ2-3, is GAGVSQTPSNKVTEKGKYVELRCDPISGHTALYWYRQSLGQGPEFLIYFQGTGAADDSGLPNDRFFAVRPEGSVSTLKIQRTERGDSAVYLCASSLGRGTSRFDTQYFGPGTRLTVL.

The chain joins TRBV18 to TRBJ2-5, with 9 nucleotides matching TRBD1. The V and J ends lost 0 bases and 3 bases, in that order; junction bases with no gene match: 5. The germline V gene has CDR1 KGHSH and CDR2 LQKENI. The CDR3 spans 16 residues. CDR3 nucleotides: TGTGCCAGCTCACCACCTGGGACAGGGAAAGAAGAGACCCAGTACTTC. The encoded protein is CASSPPGTGKEETQYF.

This clonotype was seen once. The gene calls are TRBV9 and TRBJ1-1, with D uncertain. Deletions cut 3 bases from V and 0 bases from J, with 6 bases between. The CDR3 extends over 13 amino acids. CDR1 and CDR2 from the germline V gene are SGDLS and YYNGEE. The CDR3: CASSAMLNTEAFF. CDR3 nucleotide sequence: TGTGCCAGCAGCGCTATGCTGAACACTGAAGCTTTCTTT.

This clonotype was counted ten times or more. The chain combines TRBV18 with TRBJ1-4, with no clear D. The CDR3 contains 13 residues. Germline CDR1 is KGHSH and CDR2 is LQKENI. V lost 3 bases and J lost 6, with 8 bases in between. In DNA form, the CDR3 reads TGTGCCAGCTCACCTACTCACTATGAAAAACTGTTTTTT. The encoded protein is CASSPTHYEKLFF. Full variable domain (rest looked up from reference TRBV18 and TRBJ1-4): NAGVMQNPRHLVRRRGQEARLRCSPMKGHSHVYWYRQLPEEGLKFMVYLQKENIIDESGMPKERFSAEFPKEGPSILRIQQVVRGDSAAYFCASSPTHYEKLFFGSGTQLSVL.

The gene calls are TRBV5-1 and TRBJ2-7; perhaps TRBD2 as D (6 bases). Germline V gene lookup returns CDR1 SGHRS and CDR2 YFSETQ. This CDR3 contains 15 residues. V was shortened by 1 base and J by 5 bases, with 16 bases between the two germline ends. In DNA form, the CDR3 reads TGCGCCAGCAGCTTGTGGGCCAGCGGGCCTCACGAGCAGTACTTC. Translation: CASSLWASGPHEQYF.

This clonotype has at least ten counts. The chain recombines TRBV11-2 with TRBJ1-1; 7 nucleotides line up with TRBD1. Trimming at V came to 5 bases and at J to 7 bases, leaving 7 bases not matched to a gene. The CDR3 has 13 residues. Germline V CDR1 and CDR2: SGHAT, FQNNGV. This CDR3 reads CASSTDRALEAFF. The CDR3 DNA follows: TGTGCCAGCAGCACAGACAGGGCCCTTGAAGCTTTCTTT.